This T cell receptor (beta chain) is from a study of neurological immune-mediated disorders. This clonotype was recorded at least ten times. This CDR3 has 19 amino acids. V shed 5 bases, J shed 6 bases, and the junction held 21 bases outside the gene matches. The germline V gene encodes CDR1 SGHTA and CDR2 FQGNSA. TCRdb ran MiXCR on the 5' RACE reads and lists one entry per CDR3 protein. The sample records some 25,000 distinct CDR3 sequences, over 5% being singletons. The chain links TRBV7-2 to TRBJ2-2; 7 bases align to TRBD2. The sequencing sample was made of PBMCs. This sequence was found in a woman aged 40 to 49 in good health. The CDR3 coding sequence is TGTGCCAGCAGCCCCTTTTACCAGCTCACGGGAGGCCATTCCGGGGAGCTGTTTTTT. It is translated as CASSPFYQLTGGHSGELFF.